Listed below are T cell receptor beta chains from one sample, sequenced in a study of early T cells in non-severe SARS-CoV-2 infection. TCRdb processed the 5' RACE reads anew with MiXCR; each CDR3 protein has one entry. The data contain tens of thousands of distinct CDR3 sequences, 15% to 20% of them singletons. The specimen comprised whole blood, sampled at baseline. These receptors were taken from an adult who was a healthcare worker with PCR-confirmed SARS-CoV-2 infection or an uninfected control (not recorded which). CDR3s include the opening cysteine and the closing phenylalanine or tryptophan. D genes are given only for firm matches. Not all rows give a size; the values are once, few, many and, for expanded clones, a class.

d_gene: .
abundance: few
j_gene: TRBJ2-7
v_gene: TRBV10-2
CDR3aa: CASSESGPYEQYF
CDR3nt: TGCGCCAGCAGTGAGTCGGGCCCCTACGAGCAGTACTTC

d_gene: .
abundance: .
j_gene: TRBJ2-7
v_gene: TRBV20-1
CDR3aa: CSASHMGNEQYF
CDR3nt: TGCAGTGCTAGCCACATGGGGAACGAGCAGTACTTC

d_gene: .
abundance: .
j_gene: TRBJ2-7
v_gene: TRBV6-5
CDR3aa: CASKSGPYYEQYF
CDR3nt: TGTGCCAGCAAATCCGGGCCCTACTACGAGCAGTACTTC

d_gene: TRBD1
abundance: .
j_gene: TRBJ2-1
v_gene: TRBV24-1
CDR3aa: CATSDREANEQFF
CDR3nt: TGTGCCACCAGCGACAGGGAAGCGAATGAGCAGTTCTTC

d_gene: .
abundance: many
j_gene: TRBJ2-7
v_gene: TRBV4-3
CDR3aa: CASSQAPGGDYEQYF
CDR3nt: TGCGCCAGCAGCCAAGCACCCGGCGGGGACTACGAGCAGTACTTC

d_gene: TRBD1
abundance: many
j_gene: TRBJ1-1
v_gene: TRBV6-2/TRBV6-3
CDR3aa: CASSQGDRAFF
CDR3nt: TGTGCCAGCAGTCAGGGGGATCGAGCTTTCTTT

d_gene: .
abundance: many
j_gene: TRBJ2-1
v_gene: TRBV24-1
CDR3aa: CATNEGARNNEQFF
CDR3nt: TGTGCCACCAACGAGGGAGCCAGAAACAATGAGCAGTTCTTC

d_gene: TRBD2
abundance: .
j_gene: TRBJ2-1
v_gene: TRBV15
CDR3aa: CATSRDLASGNEQFF
CDR3nt: TGTGCCACCAGCAGAGATCTCGCTAGCGGCAATGAGCAGTTCTTC

d_gene: .
abundance: .
j_gene: TRBJ2-7
v_gene: TRBV20-1
CDR3aa: CSVGVAEQYF
CDR3nt: TGCAGTGTTGGGGTAGCCGAGCAGTACTTC

d_gene: TRBD2
abundance: .
j_gene: TRBJ2-1
v_gene: TRBV27
CDR3aa: CASRGTSVEWGNEQFF
CDR3nt: TGTGCCAGCAGAGGGACTAGCGTGGAGTGGGGCAATGAGCAGTTCTTC

d_gene: .
abundance: .
j_gene: TRBJ2-3
v_gene: TRBV28
CDR3aa: CASSTIDLTGTNTDTQYF
CDR3nt: TGTGCCAGCAGTACCATAGACCTCACTGGAACTAACACAGATACGCAGTATTTT

d_gene: .
abundance: few
j_gene: TRBJ2-5
v_gene: TRBV25-1
CDR3aa: CASSVVGQETQYF
CDR3nt: TGTGCCAGCAGTGTAGTGGGTCAAGAGACCCAGTACTTC

d_gene: .
abundance: .
j_gene: TRBJ1-2
v_gene: TRBV3-1
CDR3aa: CASSQESGVAGYTF
CDR3nt: TGTGCCAGCAGCCAAGAGTCCGGGGTCGCCGGCTACACCTTC

d_gene: TRBD2
abundance: .
j_gene: TRBJ2-3
v_gene: TRBV12-3/TRBV12-4
CDR3aa: CASSLLAGVVREGLTDTQYF
CDR3nt: TGTGCCAGCAGTTTACTGGCAGGGGTTGTGCGGGAGGGCCTCACAGATACGCAGTATTTT

d_gene: TRBD2
abundance: .
j_gene: TRBJ2-5
v_gene: TRBV20-1
CDR3aa: CSARFASGRQETQYF
CDR3nt: TGCAGTGCTAGATTCGCTAGCGGGAGGCAAGAGACCCAGTACTTC

d_gene: TRBD2
abundance: few
j_gene: TRBJ2-1
v_gene: TRBV9
CDR3aa: CASSAPLAGGVNEQFF
CDR3nt: TGTGCCAGCAGCGCCCCCCTAGCGGGAGGTGTCAATGAGCAGTTCTTC

d_gene: .
abundance: few
j_gene: TRBJ1-5
v_gene: TRBV10-3
CDR3aa: CAISESLGVGSQPQHF
CDR3nt: TGTGCCATCAGTGAGTCGCTGGGAGTTGGGAGTCAGCCCCAGCATTTT

d_gene: .
abundance: few
j_gene: TRBJ1-3
v_gene: TRBV4-3
CDR3aa: CASSQGPSSENTIYF
CDR3nt: TGCGCCAGCAGCCAAGGACCAAGCTCTGAAAACACCATATATTTT

d_gene: .
abundance: many
j_gene: TRBJ2-3
v_gene: TRBV28
CDR3aa: CASSPQRLTDTQYF
CDR3nt: TGTGCCAGCTCACCTCAGCGGCTCACAGATACGCAGTATTTT

d_gene: .
abundance: few
j_gene: TRBJ2-1
v_gene: TRBV27
CDR3aa: CASSWRRDSDSYNEQFF
CDR3nt: TGTGCCAGCAGTTGGAGGCGGGACTCCGACTCCTACAATGAGCAGTTCTTC

d_gene: .
abundance: many
j_gene: TRBJ2-5
v_gene: TRBV6-5
CDR3aa: CASSLTEVETQYF
CDR3nt: TGTGCCAGCAGCTTGACCGAGGTGGAGACCCAGTACTTC

d_gene: .
abundance: few
j_gene: TRBJ2-5
v_gene: TRBV5-1
CDR3aa: CASSLGQNQETQYF
CDR3nt: TGCGCCAGCAGCCTCGGACAGAATCAAGAGACCCAGTACTTC

d_gene: .
abundance: .
j_gene: TRBJ1-6
v_gene: TRBV15
CDR3aa: CATSRDAGGAGSPLHF
CDR3nt: TGTGCCACCAGCAGAGATGCGGGGGGGGCTGGTTCACCCCTCCACTTT

d_gene: TRBD1
abundance: few
j_gene: TRBJ2-2
v_gene: TRBV7-6
CDR3aa: CASSSVYAGGETPGELFF
CDR3nt: TGTGCCAGCAGCTCAGTGTACGCAGGGGGCGAAACTCCCGGGGAGCTGTTTTTT

d_gene: .
abundance: .
j_gene: TRBJ1-1
v_gene: TRBV12-3/TRBV12-4
CDR3aa: CASSRVGVETEAFF
CDR3nt: TGTGCCAGCAGCCGCGTGGGAGTGGAAACTGAAGCTTTCTTT

d_gene: .
abundance: few
j_gene: TRBJ2-2
v_gene: TRBV28
CDR3aa: CASSSTTGLNTGELFF
CDR3nt: TGTGCCAGCAGTTCTACTACAGGATTGAACACCGGGGAGCTGTTTTTT

d_gene: .
abundance: few
j_gene: TRBJ2-7
v_gene: TRBV6-2/TRBV6-3
CDR3aa: CASSFRVSYEQYF
CDR3nt: TGTGCCAGCAGTTTTAGAGTCTCCTACGAGCAGTACTTC

d_gene: .
abundance: few
j_gene: TRBJ2-7
v_gene: TRBV3-1
CDR3aa: CASSRTDYEQYF
CDR3nt: TGTGCCAGCAGTCGCACAGACTACGAGCAGTACTTC

d_gene: TRBD1
abundance: few
j_gene: TRBJ1-1
v_gene: TRBV4-3
CDR3aa: CASSYTGGRGTEAFF
CDR3nt: TGCGCCAGCAGCTACACAGGGGGACGCGGCACTGAAGCTTTCTTT

d_gene: .
abundance: many
j_gene: TRBJ1-1
v_gene: TRBV20-1
CDR3aa: CSAGRVNTEAFF
CDR3nt: TGCAGTGCTGGCAGGGTGAACACTGAAGCTTTCTTT

d_gene: .
abundance: many
j_gene: TRBJ1-2
v_gene: TRBV7-9
CDR3aa: CASSSREYGYTF
CDR3nt: TGTGCCAGCAGCTCAAGGGAGTATGGCTACACCTTC

d_gene: .
abundance: few
j_gene: TRBJ2-3
v_gene: TRBV14
CDR3aa: CASSQSTTDTQYF
CDR3nt: TGTGCCAGCAGCCAAAGTACGACCGATACGCAGTATTTT

d_gene: .
abundance: .
j_gene: TRBJ1-6
v_gene: TRBV20-1
CDR3aa: CSASESRGGNSPLHF
CDR3nt: TGCAGTGCTAGTGAGAGCAGGGGAGGAAATTCACCCCTCCACTTT